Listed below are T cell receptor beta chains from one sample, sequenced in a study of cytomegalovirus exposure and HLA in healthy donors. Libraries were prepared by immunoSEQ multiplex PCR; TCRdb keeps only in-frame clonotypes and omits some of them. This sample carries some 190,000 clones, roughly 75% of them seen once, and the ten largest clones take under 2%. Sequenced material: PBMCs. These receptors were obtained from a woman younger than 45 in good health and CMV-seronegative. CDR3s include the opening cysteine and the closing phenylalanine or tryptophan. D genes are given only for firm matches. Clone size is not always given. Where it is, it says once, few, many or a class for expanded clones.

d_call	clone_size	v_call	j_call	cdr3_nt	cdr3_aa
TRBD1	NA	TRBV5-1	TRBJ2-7	TGCGCCAGCAGCAACGGACAGGGGATGGGCGAGCAGTACTTC	CASSNGQGMGEQYF
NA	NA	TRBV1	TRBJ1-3	TGCACCAGCAGCCAACCCACAGGGAATCTACCTGGAAACACCATATATTTT	CTSSQPTGNLPGNTIYF
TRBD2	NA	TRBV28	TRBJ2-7	TGTGCCAGCAGTTTGGTCGGGACTAGCGGGGGGCGGTACGAGCAGTACTTC	CASSLVGTSGGRYEQYF
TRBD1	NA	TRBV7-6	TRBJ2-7	TGTGCCAGCAGCCTTGCAGGGGGCGAAATCTCCTACGAGCAGTACTTC	CASSLAGGEISYEQYF
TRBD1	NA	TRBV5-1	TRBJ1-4	TGCGCCAGCAGCCTCGAGACAGGGGACGGCGAAAAACTGTTTTTT	CASSLETGDGEKLFF
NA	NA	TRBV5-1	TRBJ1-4	TGCGCCAGCAGCTTGGCAGGGATCGATGAAAAACTGTTTTTT	CASSLAGIDEKLFF
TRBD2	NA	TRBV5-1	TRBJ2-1	TGCGCCAGCAGCCCCCCCCTAGCGGGGGGGCGGAATGAGCAGTTCTTC	CASSPPLAGGRNEQFF
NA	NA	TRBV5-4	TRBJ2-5	TGTGCTTATCAGGGATTGAGACAAGAGACCCAGTACTTC	CAYQGLRQETQYF
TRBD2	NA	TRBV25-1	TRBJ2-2	TGTGCCAGCAGTGAGGGACTAGGCACCGGGGAGCTGTTTTTT	CASSEGLGTGELFF
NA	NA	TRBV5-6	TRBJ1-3	TGTGCCAGCAGCCCTTATGCGTTCTCTGGAAACACCATATATTTT	CASSPYAFSGNTIYF
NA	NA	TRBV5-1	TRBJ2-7	TGCGCCAGCAGCTCCCCTAGCTCCTACGAGCAGTACTTC	CASSSPSSYEQYF
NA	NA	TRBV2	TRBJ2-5	TGTGCCAGCAGTGACCCGGGTAGCGTGGGAGAGACCCAGTACTTC	CASSDPGSVGETQYF
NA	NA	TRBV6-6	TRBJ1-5	TGTGCCAGCAGTTACTGGCAGGGAAACAATCAGCCCCAGCATTTT	CASSYWQGNNQPQHF
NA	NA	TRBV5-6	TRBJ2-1	TGTGCCAGCAGGCCGACTTCCCGCTCCTACAATGAGCAGTTCTTC	CASRPTSRSYNEQFF
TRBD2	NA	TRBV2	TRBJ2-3	TGTGCCAGCAGTGAAAGCGCTAGCGGGGTGAGCACAGATACGCAGTATTTT	CASSESASGVSTDTQYF
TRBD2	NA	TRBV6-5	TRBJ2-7	TGTGCCAGCAGTTACGGCCTAGCGGGGGACTACGAGCAGTACTTC	CASSYGLAGDYEQYF
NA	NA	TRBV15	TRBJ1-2	TGTGCCACCAGCAGAGAAGGGGTGGGCTATGGCTACACCTTC	CATSREGVGYGYTF
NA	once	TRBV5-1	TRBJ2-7	TGCGCCAGCAGCTGGCGGGCGTCTTCCTACGAGCAGTACTTC	CASSWRASSYEQYF
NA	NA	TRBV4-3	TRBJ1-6	TGCGCCAGCAGCCAAGAAGGAGGTCGGGGTGATAATTCACCCCTCCACTTT	CASSQEGGRGDNSPLHF
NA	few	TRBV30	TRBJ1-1	TGTGCCTGGAGTGTTTTGGGCCAGGGCACTGAAGCTTTCTTT	CAWSVLGQGTEAFF